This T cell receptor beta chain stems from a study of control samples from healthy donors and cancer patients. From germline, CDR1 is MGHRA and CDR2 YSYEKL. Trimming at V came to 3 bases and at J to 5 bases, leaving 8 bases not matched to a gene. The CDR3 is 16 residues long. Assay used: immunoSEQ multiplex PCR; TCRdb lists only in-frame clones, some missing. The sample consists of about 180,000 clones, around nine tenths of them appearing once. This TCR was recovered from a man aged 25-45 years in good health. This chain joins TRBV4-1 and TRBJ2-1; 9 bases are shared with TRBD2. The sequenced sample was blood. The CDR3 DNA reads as TGCGCCAGCAGCCACCTCGGGAGGACTAGCGACAATGAGCAGTTCTTC. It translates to CASSHLGRTSDNEQFF.